In its sample, the clone carrying this T cell receptor beta chain was seen many times. Stated time point: newly diagnosed GD, antithyroid drugs for less than 3 months. Scientists built the TCR library using RNA that was extracted from PBMCs. Patients of an endocrinology department in Xi'an, China, were included. The data were taken from a study of regulatory T cells in long-lasting Graves disease. CDR3 length equals 13 residues. Trimming left V 5 bases short and J 6 bases short, with 13 bases between. CDR1 and CDR2 (germline): SGHAT, FQNNGV. The TCR beta library used iRepertoire HTBI primers with Arm-PCR amplification of CDR3. TCRdb re-analysed the multiplex PCR reads in MiXCR, keeping a single row per CDR3 protein. Of hundreds of thousands of distinct CDR3 sequences in the sample, roughly 16% are singletons; the top ten hold about 12%. The sample was also reused in another study, on T cells in Graves' hyperthyroidism and ophthalmopathy.

This receptor was taken from a young man with Graves disease. The chain combines TRBV11-2 with TRBJ1-1; D is unresolved. The sequencing used peripheral blood mononuclear cells (PBMCs), collected at new diagnosis, from a patient treated with antithyroid drugs. CDR3 sequence reads: CASSAVLAAEAFF. Written as DNA, the CDR3 is TGTGCCAGCAGCGCAGTGTTAGCCGCTGAAGCTTTCTTT.